The 25 T cell receptor beta chains listed next were all sequenced from one sample in a study of human T cells and chemical hapten exposure. From the RACE reads, TCRdb called clonotypes with MiXCR, one entry per CDR3 protein. The data hold around 110,000 distinct CDR3 sequences, with approximately 10% observed a single time. Indicated time point: patch test 3, about 24 weeks after DPC sensitization. Treatment denoted: therapeutic diphenylcyclopropenone sensitization with weekly scalp DPC. Sequencing used whole blood, obtained in connection with sensitization to the hapten diphenylcyclopropenone (DPC). Source of these receptors: a woman aged 45-60 years with alopecia areata. Some clones in this sample may be carry-over from other donors' samples.

This clonotype was recorded a few times. The V gene is TRBV20-1, the J gene TRBJ2-6; 8 bases agree with TRBD1. The CDR3 sequence is 16 residues long. From germline, CDR1 is DFQATT and CDR2 SNEGSKA (reference sequence). The ends lost 2 bases at V and 0 bases at J; junction bases unmatched: 3. CDR3 coding DNA: TGCAGTGCTAGACAGGGGGCTCCCTCTGGGGCCAACGTCCTGACTTTC. Amino acids: CSARQGAPSGANVLTF.

This clonotype was seen only a few times. The genes are TRBV20-1 and TRBJ1-5; weak D call: TRBD1 (5 bases). V gave up 6 bases and J gave up 0 bases, with 15 bases separating them. This CDR3 has 15 residues. Germline V gives CDR1 DFQATT, CDR2 SNEGSKA (reference sequence). This chain's CDR3 is CSAGVSSNSNQPQHF. For the CDR3, the DNA is TGCAGTGCAGGGGTCTCCTCGAATAGCAATCAGCCCCAGCATTTT.

This clonotype was seen only a few times. This sequence joins TRBV28 and TRBJ1-1; D unclear. There are 14 residues in the CDR3. Germline CDR1 reads MDHEN; CDR2 reads SYDVKM. V gave up 8 bases and J gave up 1 base, with 14 bases separating them. The CDR3 sequence: CASPHRLTNTEAFF. The CDR3 bases are TGTGCCAGCCCACATAGACTCACGAACACTGAAGCTTTCTTT.

This clonotype was seen a few times. DNA for the CDR3: TGTGCCAGCGGACAGGGGGTGGGGGAAAAACTGTTTTTT. Amino acids: CASGQGVGEKLFF. This chain joins TRBV3-1 and TRBJ1-4; 10 bases are a match to TRBD1. The CDR3 covers 13 residues. V shed 8 bases, J shed 8 bases, and the junction held 5 bases outside the gene matches. Germline-derived CDR1 and CDR2 are LGHDT and YNNKEL (reference sequence).

V is TRBV30 and J is TRBJ1-1, with 9 bases aligning to TRBD1. The V and J ends lost 2 bases and 6 bases, in that order; junction bases with no gene match: 7. The CDR3 sequence is 14 residues long. Germline V gene data show CDR1 as GTSNPN and CDR2 as SVGIG (reference sequence). The CDR3 loop reads CAWSSGTGFPEAFF. The CDR3 nucleotides are TGTGCCTGGAGTTCCGGGACAGGGTTCCCTGAAGCTTTCTTT.

The rearrangement uses TRBV11-2 and TRBJ2-2; D is uncertain. CDR3 length: 12 residues. Trimming pared 5 bases from V and 5 bases from J, leaving 6 bases between. Per the germline V gene, CDR1 is SGHAT and CDR2 is FQNNGV. CDR3 bases: TGTGCCAGCAGCGCATGGACCGGGGAGCTGTTTTTT. Residues: CASSAWTGELFF.

This clonotype occurred a few times. CDR3 loop: CSVVTGKAFF. As DNA, the CDR3 is TGCAGCGTCGTTACAGGGAAAGCTTTCTTT. The rearrangement links TRBV29-1 to TRBJ1-1; weak D call: TRBD1 (6 bases). The CDR3 totals 10 residues. The V end was cut by 6 bases, the J end by 9 bases, with 11 bases between. CDR1 is SQVTM and CDR2 is ANQGSEA in the germline V gene.

This clonotype was counted a few times. The chain links TRBV6-2 or TRBV6-3 to TRBJ1-5; unclear D gene. V was trimmed by 8 bases and J by 1 base, leaving 6 bases between them. The V gene's germline CDR1 is MNHEY and CDR2 SVGEGT. The CDR3 has 12 amino acids. The CDR3 DNA reads as TGTGCCAGCCATTTCAGCAATCAGCCCCAGCATTTT. This encodes CASHFSNQPQHF.

The chain is built from TRBV25-1 and TRBJ1-1, with 8 bases lining up with TRBD1. The CDR3 loop spans 14 amino acids. The ends lost 2 bases at V and 5 bases at J; junction bases unmatched: 4. The germline CDR1 and CDR2 sequences are MGHDK and SYGVNS. CDR3 residues: CASSEDRGGTEAFF. Here the CDR3 DNA reads TGTGCCAGCAGTGAAGACAGGGGTGGAACTGAAGCTTTCTTT.

In regard to this clonotype: Given a much more abundant clone one base away, this may be a read error. The J gene is TRBJ2-7, the V gene TRBV25-1; D unclear. CDR3 length: 10 residues. V was trimmed by 3 bases and J by 5 bases, leaving 2 bases between them. Looked up from germline, CDR1 is MGHDK and CDR2 is SYGVNS. CDR3 amino acids: CASSENEQYF. The CDR3 DNA sequence: TGTGCCAGCAGTGAGAACGAGCAGTACTTC.

This clonotype was seen more than once but under ten times. V is TRBV7-9 and J is TRBJ1-1, with D unclear. Trimming shortened V by 5 bases and J by 0 bases, and 10 bases separated the two germline ends. The CDR3 has 14 amino acids. CDR1 is SEHNR, CDR2 FQNEAQ, per germline (reference sequence). The CDR3 DNA reads TGTGCCAGCAGCAAAGGGCGGCTGAACACTGAAGCTTTCTTT. Translated, it gives CASSKGRLNTEAFF.

Worth noting for this clonotype: The junction departs from the called germline gene at one end, perhaps through a read error. The J gene is TRBJ1-2, the V gene TRBV5-4; D gene unclear. The germline gives CDR1 SGHNT, CDR2 YYREEE (reference sequence). The CDR3 has 12 amino acids. CDR3 bases: TGTGCCAGCAGCCAGGACGAGACGGTCGTGGCCTTC. Translating gives CASSQDETVVAF.

About this clonotype itself: A read error may be the cause here, since a much bigger clone is one base away. The conserved final phenylalanine or tryptophan is absent from the CDR3, which likely points to a read error. The chain recombines TRBV2 with TRBJ2-4; D gene ambiguous. Trimming left V 2 bases short and J 11 bases short, with 7 bases between. CDR1 is SNHLY, CDR2 FYNNEI, per germline. The CDR3 length is 11 residues. As DNA, the CDR3 is TGTGCCAGCAGTGAATACCGAGTTCAGTACTAC. Its protein product is CASSEYRVQYY.

In its sample, this clonotype was seen a few times. This chain links TRBV14 with TRBJ1-2, with D tentatively TRBD1 (6 bases). Germline loops: CDR1 SGHDN, CDR2 FVKESK. The V end was cut by 0 bases, the J end by 0 bases, with 17 bases between. The CDR3 totals 18 residues. The CDR3 loop reads CASSQDEGEPIANYGYTF. The DNA for the CDR3 is TGTGCCAGCAGCCAAGATGAGGGGGAACCTATAGCTAACTATGGCTACACCTTC.

This clonotype was found many times. The chain employs TRBV28 and TRBJ1-6, with D uncertain. Germline lookup yields CDR1 MDHEN and CDR2 SYDVKM. V was shortened by 2 bases and J by 7 bases, with 3 bases between the two germline ends. This CDR3 is built from 12 residues. The CDR3 DNA sequence: TGTGCCAGCAGTTTACTGAATTCACCCCTCCACTTT. It translates to CASSLLNSPLHF.

This clonotype was counted between two and nine times. This rearrangement joins TRBV4-3 to TRBJ1-4; 8 bases line up with TRBD1. This CDR3 has 16 residues. Germline assignment: CDR1 LGHNA and CDR2 YSLEER. J was trimmed by 5 bases and V by 4 bases; bases with no gene match: 9. CDR3 nucleotide sequence: TGCGCCAGCAGCCCCGGGACAGGCGGGGGCAATGAAAAACTGTTTTTT. This gives the protein CASSPGTGGGNEKLFF.

For this clonotype: Given a much more abundant clone one base away, this may be a read error. This chain connects TRBV6-2 or TRBV6-3 to TRBJ2-7, with TRBD1 identical over 9 bases. Germline loops: CDR1 MNHEY, CDR2 SVGEGT. The CDR3 extends over 14 amino acids. In nucleotides, the CDR3 is TGTGACAGCACCCCACAGGGGGCAGGATACGAGCAGTACTTC. Encoded protein: CDSTPQGAGYEQYF.

This clonotype was detected a few times. The gene calls are TRBV7-2 and TRBJ2-3; 16 bases align to TRBD2. V lost 2 bases, J lost 5 bases, and 7 bases stayed unmatched. Per germline, CDR1 SGHTA and CDR2 FQGNSA. The length of the CDR3 is 18 residues. This CDR3 is CASSLMGLAGGQRDTQYF. The CDR3 DNA reads TGTGCCAGCAGCTTAATGGGACTAGCGGGGGGGCAGAGAGATACGCAGTATTTT.

The V and J genes are TRBV28 and TRBJ2-7; D tentatively fits TRBD1 or TRBD2 (7 bases each). The germline gives CDR1 MDHEN, CDR2 SYDVKM. The V gene lost 11 bases and the J gene lost 0 bases, with 14 bases spanning the gap. The CDR3 totals 13 residues. The CDR3 here is CACRGDSSYEQYF. CDR3 DNA: TGTGCCTGCCGGGGGGACAGCTCCTACGAGCAGTACTTC. The full variable domain, its missing parts supplied by reference TRBV28 and TRBJ2-7, is DVKVTQSSRYLVKRTGEKVFLECVQDMDHENMFWYRQDPGLGLRLIYFSYDVKMKEKGDIPEGYSVSREKKERFSLILESASTNQTSMYLCACRGDSSYEQYFGPGTRLTVT.

V is TRBV29-1 and J is TRBJ1-2; unclear D gene. The CDR3 extends over 12 amino acids. Deletions cut 2 bases from V and 0 bases from J, with 4 bases between. The germline V gene encodes CDR1 SQVTM and CDR2 ANQGSEA. The chain's CDR3 is CSVETANYGYTF. CDR3 DNA: TGCAGCGTTGAAACAGCTAACTATGGCTACACCTTC. The full variable domain, rest sourced from reference TRBV29-1 and TRBJ1-2, is SAVISQKPSRDICQRGTSLTIQCQVDSQVTMMFWYRQQPGQSLTLIATANQGSEATYESGFVIDKFPISRPNLTFSTLTVSNMSPEDSSIYLCSVETANYGYTFGSGTRLTVV.

The chain couples TRBV2 to TRBJ1-4; D is ambiguous. The CDR3 spans 15 residues. Germline CDR1 reads SNHLY; CDR2 reads FYNNEI. V lost 2 bases and J 0 bases, leaving 7 bases between the germline ends. CDR3 region: CASSESVATNEKLFF. Here the CDR3 DNA reads TGTGCCAGCAGTGAATCGGTCGCAACTAATGAAAAACTGTTTTTT.

This clonotype was recorded a few times. The chain is built from TRBV6-6 and TRBJ2-7; possible D gene TRBD2, 5 bases. Germline values: CDR1 MNHNY, CDR2 SVGAGI (reference sequence). This CDR3 is built from 12 residues. V lost 2 bases to trimming and J lost 7 bases, with 9 bases between them. The CDR3 sequence: CASSYREREQYF. CDR3 coding DNA: TGTGCCAGCAGTTACAGGGAGCGGGAGCAGTACTTC.

The chain links TRBV28 to TRBJ2-3, with a possible D match to TRBD1 (5 bases). V was shortened by 6 bases and J by 4 bases, with 11 bases between the two germline ends. CDR1 MDHEN and CDR2 SYDVKM come from the germline V gene. This CDR3 comprises 13 residues. The DNA for the CDR3 is TGTGCCAGCAGGGGGCCCATGGCAGATACGCAGTATTTT. It specifies CASRGPMADTQYF.

This clonotype was seen a few times. The CDR3 nucleotides are TGTGCCAGCAGCCAAGATCCGAGCGGGGGCCTTGCTAGCACAGATACGCAGTATTTT. Its translation is CASSQDPSGGLASTDTQYF. The genes are TRBV4-2 and TRBJ2-3; 8 nucleotides agree with TRBD2. The CDR3 is 19 residues long. Per the germline V gene, CDR1 is LGHNA and CDR2 is YNFKEQ. The V segment lost 0 bases and the J segment 0 bases; nucleotides outside the gene matches: 11.

This clonotype came up many times. V usage is TRBV24-1 and J usage is TRBJ2-3; TRBD1 is a possible D gene (5 bases). CDR3 length: 14 residues. Between the trimmed V and J ends, which lost 4 bases and 3 bases, there was a span of 10 bases. Per the germline V gene, CDR1 is KGHDR and CDR2 is SFDVKD. The CDR3 nucleotides are TGTGCCACCAGTGACACAGGACGGACAGATACGCAGTATTTT. This gives the protein CATSDTGRTDTQYF.